The 32 T cell receptor beta chains presented below share a single source sample, sequenced in a study of blood T cell repertoires in COVID-19. Generated by immunoSEQ multiplex PCR, the TCRdb table keeps only in-frame clones and is missing some. Seen here are just over 300,000 clones, around 91% observed once, and the top ten hold roughly 4.3%. The sample comprised PBMCs or T cells enriched from blood (not recorded which). These receptors were obtained from a woman aged 18-35 years with acute COVID-19.

The chain employs TRBV27 and TRBJ2-2, with 11 bases aligning to TRBD1. The CDR3 is made up of 15 amino acids. The germline CDR1 and CDR2 sequences are MNHEY and SMNVEV (reference sequence). The junction had 5 bases not matched to a gene; V was cut back by 6 bases and J by 5 bases. The CDR3 DNA is TGTGCCAGCAGAGGGGACAGGGGGTGGACCGGGGAGCTGTTTTTT. Its translation: CASRGDRGWTGELFF.

This clone was detected only a few times. The chain recombines TRBV3-1 (or the pseudogene TRBV3-2) with TRBJ2-2, with TRBD2 matching 12 bases. Losses at the gene ends were 6 bases for V and 6 bases for J; bases not matched to a gene: 5. The CDR3 has 15 residues. From germline, CDR1 is LGHDT and CDR2 YNNKEL (reference sequence). The CDR3: CASSRLAGEAGELFF. CDR3 nucleotides: TGTGCCAGCAGTCGACTAGCGGGAGAGGCCGGGGAGCTGTTTTTT.

The genes are TRBV6-1 and TRBJ2-7; D is possibly TRBD1 (6 bases). Trimming took off 4 bases at V and 3 bases at J, with 13 bases between the two ends. The CDR3 totals 14 residues. The germline gives CDR1 MNHNS, CDR2 SASEGT. CDR3 DNA sequence: TGTGCCAGCAGTGCGAGGACAGCCCGCTACGAGCAGTACTTC. Translating gives CASSARTARYEQYF.

This clone was picked up one time. The chain uses TRBV2 and TRBJ1-2; D gene uncertain. Germline CDR1 is SNHLY and CDR2 is FYNNEI. The CDR3 contains 13 residues. V lost 5 bases to trimming and J lost 3 bases, with 10 bases between them. As DNA, the CDR3 is TGTGCCAGCAGTCCTGGAGGGTACTATGGCTACACCTTC. Protein: CASSPGGYYGYTF.

Comments on this clone: Relative to the germline gene, one junction end is altered; a read error may explain this. The chain employs TRBV18 and TRBJ1-2; 12 nucleotides line up with TRBD1. Germline values: CDR1 KGHSH, CDR2 LQKENI. The CDR3 runs to 18 residues. The CDR3 region is CASSKSSGTGGNNNGYTF. The CDR3 DNA reads as TGTGCCAGCTCTAAATCTTCCGGGACAGGGGGCAATAACAATGGCTACACCTTC.

This chain connects TRBV4-1 to TRBJ1-2; 7 bases match TRBD1. Germline CDR1 and CDR2: MGHRA and YSYEKL. J lost 2 bases, V lost 1 base, and 7 bases had no gene match. The CDR3 covers 16 residues. The CDR3 loop reads CASSQADRVANYGYTF. In DNA form, the CDR3 reads TGCGCCAGCAGCCAAGCCGACAGGGTAGCGAACTATGGCTACACCTTC.

The V gene is TRBV6-5, the J gene TRBJ1-5; 11 nucleotides line up with TRBD1. The CDR3 sequence is 16 residues long. After removal of 3 bases from V and 9 bases from J, the junction contained 10 bases not matched to a gene. The germline V gene encodes CDR1 MNHEY and CDR2 SVGAGI. CDR3 nucleotide sequence: TGTGCCAGCAGTTATACTTCAGGGACAGGGGGGATGCCCCAGCATTTT. Amino acid sequence: CASSYTSGTGGMPQHF.

The J gene is TRBJ1-1, the V gene TRBV10-3, with D unclear. Trimming took off 4 bases at V and 2 bases at J, with 20 bases between the two ends. CDR1 is ENHRY, CDR2 SYGVKD, per germline. The CDR3 has 17 amino acids. CDR3 bases: TGTGCCATCAGTGCTCCCCCGCCTCGTAGTACCAACACTGAAGCTTTCTTT. Translated: CAISAPPPRSTNTEAFF.

This clone appeared a single time. The chain recombines TRBV27 with TRBJ2-5; D gene unclear. Trimming shortened V by 6 bases and J by 2 bases, and 10 bases separated the two germline ends. The CDR3 runs to 13 residues. CDR1 MNHEY and CDR2 SMNVEV come from the germline V gene (reference sequence). The CDR3 sequence: CASRRYEQETQYF. CDR3 bases: TGTGCCAGCAGGCGGTATGAACAAGAGACCCAGTACTTC.

The J gene is TRBJ2-2, the V gene TRBV18; TRBD2 matches at 13 bases. The V segment lost 2 bases and the J segment 6 bases; nucleotides outside the gene matches: 6. Germline CDR1 and CDR2: KGHSH and LQKENI. The CDR3 has 17 amino acids. Here the CDR3 DNA reads TGTGCCAGCTCACCAGCAGGACTAGCGGGAGATGCCGGGGAGCTGTTTTTT. Translated: CASSPAGLAGDAGELFF.

This chain joins TRBV28 and TRBJ1-2; 7 positions agree with TRBD1. With V trimmed by 4 bases and J by 4 bases, 6 bases remained unmatched. Germline V gene data show CDR1 as MDHEN and CDR2 as SYDVKM. The CDR3 extends over 14 amino acids. CDR3 nucleotide sequence: TGTGCCAGCAGTTCACCAGGGGGATTCTATGGCTACACCTTC. Protein: CASSSPGGFYGYTF.

The J gene is TRBJ2-2, the V gene TRBV19; D remains ambiguous. Germline values: CDR1 LNHDA, CDR2 SQIVND (reference sequence). The CDR3 extends over 14 amino acids. V dropped 3 bases and J dropped 4 bases, with 9 bases sitting between them. The CDR3: CASSMSSGTGELFF. The DNA of the CDR3 is TGTGCCAGTAGTATGAGTTCTGGCACCGGGGAGCTGTTTTTT.

This sequence joins TRBV21-1 and TRBJ1-6; TRBD1 was called by the table and not checked on the DNA. TRBV21-1 is termed a pseudogene. The CDR3 extends over 13 amino acids. CDR3 bases: TGTGCCAGCAGCAAAGCAGGGGGCTCACCCCTCCACTTT. Translation: CASSKAGGSPLHF.

The chain has TRBV10-3 and TRBJ1-5; 10 nucleotides align to TRBD1. The CDR3 is 16 residues long. Germline V gene lookup returns CDR1 ENHRY and CDR2 SYGVKD. Trimming took 5 bases from V and 6 from J; bases not matched to a gene: 10. The chain's CDR3 is CAISNPAGQGSQPQHF. For the CDR3, the DNA is TGTGCCATCAGTAACCCCGCGGGACAGGGGAGTCAGCCCCAGCATTTT.

The chain links TRBV28 to TRBJ1-1; D is unclear. V shed 4 bases and J shed 3 bases, with 6 bases lying between them. This CDR3 has 12 residues. Germline values: CDR1 MDHEN, CDR2 SYDVKM. CDR3 coding DNA: TGTGCCAGCAGTTCCTCCCACACTGAAGCTTTCTTT. Amino acid sequence: CASSSSHTEAFF.

CDR3 loop: CASSAPSGRVADTQYF. CDR3 nucleotides: TGCGCCAGCAGCGCACCTAGCGGGAGGGTCGCAGATACGCAGTATTTT. This chain connects TRBV5-1 to TRBJ2-3; 12 nucleotides agree with TRBD2. This CDR3 is built from 16 residues. V gave up 4 bases and J gave up 4 bases; unmatched junction bases: 7. The germline V gene has CDR1 SGHRS and CDR2 YFSETQ.

The chain recombines TRBV29-1 with TRBJ2-4, with TRBD1 matching over 10 bases. Germline values: CDR1 SQVTM, CDR2 ANQGSEA. This CDR3 contains 14 residues. The V gene end was trimmed by 6 bases and the J gene end by 7 bases; junction bases not matched to a gene: 9. This chain's CDR3 is CSVARGQGLNIQYF. The DNA of the CDR3 is TGCAGCGTGGCTCGGGGACAGGGGTTGAACATTCAGTACTTC.

J is TRBJ1-2 and V is TRBV2, with D perhaps matching TRBD1 (6 bases). Trimming left V 8 bases short and J 7 bases short, with 23 bases between. The CDR3 is 15 residues long. The germline gives CDR1 SNHLY, CDR2 FYNNEI. Written as DNA, the CDR3 is TGTGCCAGCCTTTACTTTACAGGGTCGGGCGCTGGCTACACCTTC. As protein: CASLYFTGSGAGYTF.

The rearrangement links TRBV5-1 to TRBJ1-1; D perhaps matches TRBD1 (5 bases). This CDR3 is 14 amino acids long. V lost 0 bases to trimming and J lost 4 bases, with 10 bases between them. CDR1 SGHRS and CDR2 YFSETQ come from the germline V gene. DNA of the CDR3: TGCGCCAGCAGCTTGGCAGGGTTCGGCACTGAAGCTTTCTTT. Translation gives CASSLAGFGTEAFF. The full variable domain, with the rest looked up from reference TRBV5-1 and TRBJ1-1, is KAGVTQTPRYLIKTRGQQVTLSCSPISGHRSVSWYQQTPGQGLQFLFEYFSETQRNKGNFPGRFSGRQFSNSRSEMNVSTLELGDSALYLCASSLAGFGTEAFFGQGTRLTVV.

The rearrangement joins TRBV5-1 to TRBJ2-3, with a possible D match to TRBD2 (6 bases). Per the germline V gene, CDR1 is SGHRS and CDR2 is YFSETQ. The V end lost 3 bases, the J end lost 0 bases, and 20 bases lay between the germline ends. The CDR3 sequence is 18 residues long. As DNA, the CDR3 is TGCGCCAGCAGCTCGACGGTGGGTCTCAGCGGGAGCACAGATACGCAGTATTTT. This gives the protein CASSSTVGLSGSTDTQYF.

The chain links TRBV19 to TRBJ2-4; 8 bases match TRBD1. The CDR3 is 13 amino acids. Per the germline V gene, CDR1 is LNHDA and CDR2 is SQIVND (reference sequence). The V gene end was trimmed by 7 bases and the J gene end by 9 bases; junction bases not matched to a gene: 8. The CDR3 nucleotides read TGTGCCAGTACCATGGACAGGGAGAGCATTCAGTACTTC. It codes for CASTMDRESIQYF.

This clone was detected only once. The chain has TRBV11-2 and TRBJ2-7; a weak D match, TRBD2 (5 bases). V was shortened by 4 bases and J by 6 bases, with 10 bases between the two germline ends. Per the germline V gene, CDR1 is SGHAT and CDR2 is FQNNGV. This CDR3 is 12 amino acids long. The DNA for the CDR3 is TGTGCCAGCAGCTATGGCGGGTTCGAGCAGTACTTC. Translated: CASSYGGFEQYF. The full variable domain, completed using reference TRBV11-2 and TRBJ2-7, is EAGVAQSPRYKIIEKRQSVAFWCNPISGHATLYWYQQILGQGPKLLIQFQNNGVVDDSQLPKDRFSAERLKGVDSTLKIQPAKLEDSAVYLCASSYGGFEQYFGPGTRLTVT.

The chain recombines TRBV9 with TRBJ1-6; 8 bases match TRBD1. The V gene's germline CDR1 is SGDLS and CDR2 YYNGEE. V was clipped by 3 bases and J by 7 bases; unmatched bases: 6. The CDR3 is made up of 15 amino acids. The CDR3 protein is CASSAQGGGNSPLHF. CDR3 DNA sequence: TGTGCCAGCAGCGCACAGGGGGGCGGGAATTCACCCCTCCACTTT. Full variable domain (missing parts from reference TRBV9 and TRBJ1-6): DSGVTQTPKHLITATGQRVTLRCSPRSGDLSVYWYQQSLDQGLQFLIQYYNGEERAKGNILERFSAQQFPDLHSELNLSSLELGDSALYFCASSAQGGGNSPLHFGNGTRLTVT.

CDR3 loop: CSVNTGGDQPQHF. For the CDR3, the DNA is TGCAGCGTGAACACAGGGGGTGATCAGCCCCAGCATTTT. The chain links TRBV29-1 to TRBJ1-5; 8 bases agree with TRBD1. Per germline, CDR1 SQVTM and CDR2 ANQGSEA. CDR3 size: 13 residues. Unmatched junction bases numbered 6, after V lost 6 bases and J lost 5 bases. Based on the CDR3 plus reference TRBV29-1 and TRBJ1-5, the full variable domain is SAVISQKPSRDICQRGTSLTIQCQVDSQVTMMFWYRQQPGQSLTLIATANQGSEATYESGFVIDKFPISRPNLTFSTLTVSNMSPEDSSIYLCSVNTGGDQPQHFGDGTRLSIL.

This clone was recorded only once. This sequence joins TRBV12-3 or TRBV12-4 and TRBJ1-1; no clear D. This CDR3 contains 13 residues. V was shortened by 2 bases and J by 8 bases, with 12 bases between the two germline ends. Here the CDR3 DNA reads TGTGCCAGCAGTTTAAACAGAAAATCAGAAGCTTTCTTT. Protein product: CASSLNRKSEAFF.

The chain joins TRBV7-9 to TRBJ1-5; possibly TRBD1 for D (5 bases). Germline V gene lookup returns CDR1 SEHNR and CDR2 FQNEAQ (reference sequence). This CDR3 contains 15 residues. V was pared by 1 base and J by 3 bases, with 10 bases between. In DNA form, the CDR3 reads TGTGCCAGCAGCTTAGTCGGGGGGATCAATCAGCCCCAGCATTTT. Translation: CASSLVGGINQPQHF.

The chain recombines TRBV11-2 with TRBJ2-5; perhaps TRBD2 as D (6 bases). This CDR3 region has 14 residues. CDR1 SGHAT and CDR2 FQNNGV come from the germline V gene. V was clipped by 4 bases and J by 2 bases, with 11 bases between them. The CDR3 DNA reads as TGTGCCAGCAGCTCCCGGGCGGGACAAGAGACCCAGTACTTC. Translated: CASSSRAGQETQYF.

V and J are TRBV6-2 or TRBV6-3 and TRBJ2-1; 10 bases agree with TRBD2. Germline V CDR1 and CDR2: MNHEY, SVGEGT. The CDR3 loop spans 15 amino acids. Trimming cost V 7 bases and J 9 bases; bases outside gene matches: 12. The CDR3 DNA follows: TGTGCCAGCAACCCTCTAGCGGGAGTGTCAGGTGAGCAGTTCTTC. Translating gives CASNPLAGVSGEQFF.

V and J are TRBV3-1 (or the pseudogene TRBV3-2) and TRBJ2-7; D might be TRBD1 (7 bases). CDR1 and CDR2 (germline): LGHDT, YNNKEL (reference sequence). The CDR3 contains 14 residues. V shed 2 bases and J shed 4 bases, with 12 bases lying between them. CDR3 in DNA: TGTGCCAGCAGCCAAAGTCCAGGGGGGTACGAGCAGTACTTC. This encodes CASSQSPGGYEQYF.

This clone was seen a handful of times. The chain carries TRBV18 and TRBJ2-1; 8 bases map to TRBD1. CDR1 is KGHSH and CDR2 is LQKENI in the germline V gene. The CDR3 covers 16 residues. V was clipped by 3 bases and J by 7 bases; unmatched bases: 11. Written as DNA, the CDR3 is TGTGCCAGCTCACCCCAGACAGGGGCGACTATGAATGAGCAGTTCTTC. Protein: CASSPQTGATMNEQFF. The whole variable domain, remainder taken from reference TRBV18 and TRBJ2-1, is NAGVMQNPRHLVRRRGQEARLRCSPMKGHSHVYWYRQLPEEGLKFMVYLQKENIIDESGMPKERFSAEFPKEGPSILRIQQVVRGDSAAYFCASSPQTGATMNEQFFGPGTRLTVL.

V usage is TRBV28 and J usage is TRBJ1-3; TRBD1 might be the D (5 bases). In germline, CDR1 is MDHEN, CDR2 SYDVKM. There are 17 residues in the CDR3. The V end was cut by 5 bases, the J end by 4 bases, with 21 bases between. The CDR3 DNA is TGTGCCAGCAGTAGCCCGGGGGGAGGGAACCCCGGAAACACCATATATTTT. This translates into CASSSPGGGNPGNTIYF.

This clone was seen once. The chain links TRBV28 to TRBJ1-5; 7 bases are a match to TRBD1. V was clipped by 2 bases and J by 7 bases; unmatched bases: 5. There are 14 residues in the CDR3. Germline CDR1 reads MDHEN; CDR2 reads SYDVKM. CDR3 residues: CASSLAGGRQPQHF. CDR3 DNA: TGTGCCAGCAGTTTAGCAGGGGGACGCCAGCCCCAGCATTTT.